The 12 T cell receptor beta chains below come from one sample, sequenced in a study of CD8+CD57+ T cells in acquired aplastic anemia. Profiles of TCR beta VDJ and CDR3 were generated from a genomic DNA template. MiXCR was run by TCRdb on the reads, yielding one entry per CDR3 protein. The sample contains fewer than 150,000 distinct CDR3 sequences, 48% of which appear only once. Source material: sorted CD4+, CD8+, or CD8+CD57+ T cells (not recorded which) from PBMCs. Receptors originate from a human donor in good health, serving as a control.

The chain combines TRBV7-9 with TRBJ2-7; D might be TRBD2 (6 bases). CDR1 is SEHNR, CDR2 FQNEAQ, per germline (reference sequence). CDR3 length: 14 amino acids. Trimming removed 1 base at V and 1 base at J, with 8 bases between. For the CDR3, the DNA is TGTGCCAGCAGCTTAGGGGGGGAGTCCTACGAGCAGTACTTC. As protein: CASSLGGESYEQYF.

CDR3 protein: CATSDGQGFGTDTQYF. CDR3 nucleotides: TGTGCCACCAGTGATGGACAGGGGTTCGGCACAGATACGCAGTATTTT. The chain employs TRBV24-1 and TRBJ2-3, with 9 bases lining up with TRBD1. The CDR3 has 16 residues. Germline CDR1 KGHDR, CDR2 SFDVKD. J gave up 1 base and V 3 bases, and 4 bases lay outside the gene matches.

The chain is built from TRBV12-3 or TRBV12-4 and TRBJ1-2; 7 bases line up with TRBD1. There are 13 residues in the CDR3. Trimming cost V 5 bases and J 7 bases; bases outside gene matches: 7. CDR3: CASSRGTGAGYTF. In DNA, the CDR3 is TGTGCCAGCAGTAGGGGAACAGGGGCTGGCTACACCTTC.

Many counts were recorded for this clonotype. This chain uses TRBV6-7 with TRBJ1-2; D ambiguous. TRBV6-7 is noted as an ORF with a role that remains uncertain. The CDR3 contains 8 residues. CDR3 loop: CAFYGYTF. The DNA of the CDR3 is TGTGCGTTCTATGGCTACACCTTC.

This sequence joins TRBV3-1 and TRBJ2-7; D is perhaps TRBD2 (6 bases). The CDR3 sequence is 15 residues long. Deletions cut 6 bases from V and 0 bases from J, with 15 bases between. The germline gives CDR1 LGHDT, CDR2 YNNKEL (reference sequence). Here the CDR3 reads CASSEFGGSSYEQYF. The CDR3 bases are TGTGCCAGCAGTGAATTTGGGGGGAGCTCCTACGAGCAGTACTTC.

This clonotype was seen repeatedly, ten times or more. Here the CDR3 reads CASSLTGRVNSPLHF. For the CDR3, the DNA is TGTGCCAGCAGCTTAACGGGCCGGGTTAATTCACCCCTCCACTTT. The rearrangement links TRBV7-3 to TRBJ1-6; D unclear. The germline gives CDR1 SGHTA, CDR2 FQGTGA. The CDR3 covers 15 residues. The V end was cut by 0 bases, the J end by 6 bases, with 9 bases between.

With regard to this clonotype: This clone may be a read error of a much larger clone one base away. The genes are TRBV6-5 and TRBJ2-1, with 8 bases aligning to TRBD2. The CDR3 has 15 amino acids. Germline V gene lookup returns CDR1 MNHEY and CDR2 SVGAGI. CDR3 residues: CVSSYSSGGYNEQFF. CDR3 DNA: TGTGTCAGCAGTTACTCGAGCGGGGGCTACAATGAGCAGTTCTTC.

This sequence joins TRBV7-6 and TRBJ1-2; 11 nucleotides agree with TRBD1. The germline CDR1 and CDR2 sequences are SGHVS and FNYEAQ. There are 16 residues in the CDR3. The V segment lost 3 bases and the J segment 8 bases; nucleotides outside the gene matches: 11. CDR3 amino acids: CASSLGGQGARNGYTF. DNA of the CDR3: TGTGCCAGCAGCTTGGGAGGACAGGGGGCGAGGAACGGCTACACCTTC.

The rearrangement joins TRBV5-4 to TRBJ2-3; 10 bases agree with TRBD2. The germline CDR1 and CDR2 sequences are SGHNT and YYREEE (reference sequence). CDR3 size: 16 residues. With 1 base clipped from V and 4 bases from J, the junction kept 6 bases outside the gene matches. The CDR3, as DNA: TGTGCCAGCAGCTTGTTCCCTAGCGGGGGATCAGATACGCAGTATTTT. Protein: CASSLFPSGGSDTQYF.

Details on this clonotype: A much larger clone differs by one base, so this may be a read error. This rearrangement joins TRBV18 to TRBJ1-2; D remains ambiguous. The CDR3 has 15 residues. Germline-derived CDR1 and CDR2 are KGHSH and LQKENI. V was pared by 2 bases and J by 5 bases, with 15 bases between. The CDR3 DNA reads TGTGCCAGCTCACCATCGAACAGTAGGGCTTATGGCTACACCTTC. Its protein is CASSPSNSRAYGYTF.

This clonotype occurred a few times. J is TRBJ1-1 and V is TRBV19; maybe TRBD1 (5 bases). The CDR3 sequence is 14 residues long. Germline assignment: CDR1 LNHDA and CDR2 SQIVND (reference sequence). V was trimmed by 6 bases and J by 6 bases, leaving 17 bases between them. Here the CDR3 DNA reads TGTGCCAGTAGCCGAGACAGCGGGGTCGCTGAAGCTTTCTTT. It specifies CASSRDSGVAEAFF.

This clonotype appeared once. The V and J genes are TRBV19 and TRBJ2-5; TRBD2 matches at 9 bases. This CDR3 has 17 amino acids. The germline V gene encodes CDR1 LNHDA and CDR2 SQIVND (reference sequence). The J segment lost 2 bases and the V segment lost 5 bases, leaving 12 bases of the junction unmatched. The CDR3 DNA sequence: TGTGCCAGTAGTTCGGGACTAGCCTCAACCGTACAAGAGACCCAGTACTTC. Amino acids: CASSSGLASTVQETQYF.